These T cell receptor beta chains were read from a single sample in a study of beta chain features in type 1 diabetes. Using immunoSEQ multiplex PCR, the repertoire was profiled, and TCRdb retains in-frame clones only, with some absent. The table has about 250,000 clones, around an eighth seen once. Sequencing was performed on naive CD4+ T cells from blood. These receptor sequences come from a woman in her thirties or forties in good health. Each CDR3 is given with its conserved first and last residue. The D gene is left open where the match is weak. Not all rows give a size; the values are once, few, many and, for expanded clones, a class.

d_call,clone_size,v_call,j_call,cdr3_aa,cdr3_nt
NA,NA,TRBV6-1,TRBJ1-1,CASSEVHEAFF,TGTGCCAGCAGTGAAGTCCATGAAGCTTTCTTT
TRBD1,NA,TRBV14,TRBJ2-5,CASSLTTGASYGTQYF,TGTGCCAGCAGCCTCACGACAGGGGCCTCCTATGGGACCCAGTACTTC
NA,few,TRBV6-1,TRBJ1-5,CASSEFRGLGSNQPQHF,TGTGCCAGCAGTGAATTTCGGGGACTGGGGAGCAATCAGCCCCAGCATTTT
NA,NA,TRBV5-1,TRBJ1-5,CASSLESRQPQHF,TGCGCCAGCAGCTTGGAATCGCGCCAGCCCCAGCATTTT
NA,few,TRBV9,TRBJ1-2,CASREPTGPYGYTF,TGTGCCAGCAGAGAGCCGACAGGCCCCTATGGCTACACCTTC
NA,NA,TRBV27,TRBJ1-1,CASRLGGANTEAFF,TGTGCCAGCAGACTGGGGGGAGCTAACACTGAAGCTTTCTTT
TRBD2,few,TRBV6-5,TRBJ2-5,CASSYSAGGQTQYF,TGTGCCAGCAGTTACTCGGCGGGGGGTCAGACCCAGTACTTC
NA,once,TRBV6-5,TRBJ2-7,CASSRTDTYEQYF,TGTGCCAGCAGCAGGACGGACACCTACGAGCAGTACTTC
TRBD2,few,TRBV7-6,TRBJ2-3,CASSLGPGLASDTQYF,TGTGCCAGCAGCTTGGGCCCGGGACTAGCGTCGGATACGCAGTATTTT
NA,NA,TRBV18,TRBJ1-1,CASSPRGGQNTEAFF,TGTGCCAGCTCACCTCGTGGTGGACAGAACACTGAAGCTTTCTTT
TRBD1,NA,TRBV6-1,TRBJ1-1,CASSAQQGGEAFF,TGTGCCAGCAGTGCCCAACAGGGGGGGGAAGCTTTCTTT
TRBD2,few,TRBV19,TRBJ2-1,CASTGTSVVYEQFF,TGTGCCAGCACCGGGACTAGCGTCGTCTATGAGCAGTTCTTC
NA,NA,TRBV7-2,TRBJ2-3,CASSRWGVGTDTQYF,TGTGCCAGCAGCCGCTGGGGGGTTGGCACAGATACGCAGTATTTT
NA,few,TRBV12-5,TRBJ2-1,CASGLVLGSSGSYNEQFF,TGTGCTAGTGGTTTGGTACTTGGCTCATCAGGCTCCTACAATGAGCAGTTCTTC
NA,NA,TRBV12-5,TRBJ2-1,CASGNPAGSAPANEQFF,TGTGCTAGTGGTAACCCGGCGGGTAGCGCCCCGGCCAATGAGCAGTTCTTC
NA,few,TRBV11-2,TRBJ2-7,CASSPTWGEQYF,TGTGCCAGCAGCCCGACTTGGGGCGAGCAGTACTTC
TRBD1,NA,TRBV29-1,TRBJ1-4,CSVGYRGRDEKLFF,TGCAGCGTTGGTTACAGGGGGCGGGATGAAAAACTGTTTTTT
TRBD1,NA,TRBV4-3,TRBJ2-7,CASSLGQGPYEQYF,TGCGCCAGCAGCCTGGGACAGGGGCCCTACGAGCAGTACTTC
NA,few,TRBV5-1,TRBJ1-2,CASRVGEPSDGYTF,TGCGCCAGCAGGGTTGGAGAGCCCTCAGATGGCTACACCTTC
TRBD2,NA,TRBV12-5,TRBJ2-3,CASGFSGGVSLSTDTQYF,TGTGCTAGTGGTTTTAGCGGGGGGGTCTCTCTGTCAACAGATACGCAGTATTTT
NA,few,TRBV5-1,TRBJ1-1,CASSLAEAAGAFF,TGCGCCAGCAGCTTGGCCGAGGCGGCCGGCGCTTTCTTT
NA,NA,TRBV7-2,TRBJ1-1,CASSPPRGGWTEAFF,TGTGCCAGCAGCCCACCGCGGGGAGGGTGGACTGAAGCTTTCTTT
NA,few,TRBV19,TRBJ2-4,CASSMVRTDSGQQFDF,TGTGCCAGTAGTATGGTGCGGACGGACTCAGGCCAACAGTTCGACTTC
TRBD2,few,TRBV19,TRBJ2-7,CASSGYRTSGTYEQYF,TGTGCCAGTAGTGGATACCGGACTAGCGGGACCTACGAGCAGTACTTC
TRBD1,NA,TRBV18,TRBJ1-2,CASSLLDRGDGYTF,TGTGCCAGCTCCCTTCTGGACAGGGGGGATGGCTACACCTTC
TRBD1,NA,TRBV27,TRBJ2-7,CASSHRQGAYEQYF,TGTGCCAGCAGTCACAGACAGGGTGCCTACGAGCAGTACTTC
NA,NA,TRBV27,TRBJ2-1,CASTLWAGTTYNEQFF,TGTGCCAGCACCCTTTGGGCGGGGACGACCTACAATGAGCAGTTCTTC
NA,few,TRBV11-2,TRBJ1-2,CASSSARHYGYTF,TGTGCCAGCAGCTCTGCCAGACATTATGGCTACACCTTC
TRBD1,NA,TRBV5-5,TRBJ2-1,CASSSRDRGTYNEQFF,TGTGCCAGCAGCTCCCGGGACAGGGGGACCTACAATGAGCAGTTCTTC
TRBD2,few,TRBV6-5,TRBJ2-3,CASSYAGGSTDTQYF,TGTGCCAGCAGTTACGCGGGGGGGAGCACAGATACGCAGTATTTT
TRBD1,NA,TRBV9,TRBJ2-2,CASSAVRQGGELSGTGELFF,TGTGCCAGCAGCGCCGTTAGACAGGGCGGTGAATTATCCGGCACCGGGGAGCTGTTTTTT
TRBD1,NA,TRBV19,TRBJ2-7,CASTWDRGSYEQYF,TGTGCCAGTACTTGGGACAGGGGGTCCTACGAGCAGTACTTC
NA,NA,TRBV7-9,TRBJ2-1,CASSLAGSSYNEQFF,TGTGCCAGCAGCTTAGCTGGGAGCTCCTACAATGAGCAGTTCTTC
NA,few,TRBV6-4,TRBJ2-1,CASSKGVAPYNEQFF,TGTGCCAGCAGCAAGGGGGTAGCCCCTTACAATGAGCAGTTCTTC
TRBD1,NA,TRBV5-4,TRBJ1-3,CASSDGQGRNTIYF,TGTGCCAGCAGTGACGGACAGGGGAGAAACACCATATATTTT
TRBD1,NA,TRBV5-4,TRBJ2-7,CASSLGVGQVREQYF,TGTGCCAGCAGCTTGGGCGTAGGACAGGTACGCGAGCAGTACTTC
NA,NA,TRBV28,TRBJ2-3,CASSLAQGSTDTQYF,TGTGCCAGCAGTTTGGCGCAGGGATCCACAGATACGCAGTATTTT
NA,NA,TRBV19,TRBJ1-6,CASSRQATSLSPLHF,TGTGCCAGTAGTAGGCAGGCGACAAGTCTTTCACCCCTCCACTTT
NA,few,TRBV7-9,TRBJ1-2,CASAWAGLQGYTF,TGTGCCAGCGCGTGGGCAGGGCTTCAGGGCTACACCTTC
NA,few,TRBV6-5,TRBJ2-5,CASSYSRTVETQYF,TGTGCCAGCAGTTACTCGAGGACTGTAGAGACCCAGTACTTC
NA,NA,TRBV5-1,TRBJ2-1,CASSLGPVSYNEQFF,TGCGCCAGCAGCTTGGGTCCCGTCTCCTACAATGAGCAGTTCTTC
NA,NA,TRBV19,TRBJ1-4,CASRETWRANEKLFF,TGTGCCAGTAGGGAGACGTGGAGGGCTAATGAAAAACTGTTTTTT
NA,NA,TRBV9,TRBJ1-1,CASSVVGPAGTEAFF,TGTGCCAGCAGCGTAGTGGGCCCCGCGGGCACTGAAGCTTTCTTT
TRBD1,few,TRBV5-6,TRBJ1-4,CASSRWDRENEKLFF,TGTGCCAGCAGCAGATGGGACAGGGAAAATGAAAAACTGTTTTTT
TRBD1,NA,TRBV6-6,TRBJ1-1,CASTDLGDRTEAFF,TGTGCCAGCACCGACTTGGGGGACAGAACTGAAGCTTTCTTT
TRBD1,NA,TRBV6-5,TRBJ2-7,CASSYSSDRGTYEQYF,TGTGCCAGCAGTTACTCCTCGGACAGGGGGACCTACGAGCAGTACTTC
TRBD1,NA,TRBV4-1,TRBJ2-7,CASSQDPGTGTYEQYF,TGCGCCAGCAGCCAAGATCCCGGGACAGGGACCTACGAGCAGTACTTC
NA,NA,TRBV5-1,TRBJ2-6,CASSLVTGPSGANVLTF,TGCGCCAGCAGCTTGGTGACAGGCCCCTCTGGGGCCAACGTCCTGACTTTC
TRBD2,NA,TRBV5-4,TRBJ2-3,CASSFRGGAADTQYF,TGTGCCAGCAGCTTTCGCGGGGGGGCTGCAGATACGCAGTATTTT
TRBD1,NA,TRBV7-2,TRBJ2-4,CASSFGTGRGIQYF,TGTGCCAGCAGCTTCGGGACAGGGCGGGGCATTCAGTACTTC
NA,NA,TRBV7-6,TRBJ2-5,CASSLRAGSLTETQYF,TGTGCCAGCAGCTTAAGGGCCGGGAGTCTGACGGAGACCCAGTACTTC
NA,NA,TRBV6-1,TRBJ1-6,CASSEQGRYNSPLHF,TGTGCCAGCAGTGAACAGGGTCGGTATAATTCACCCCTCCACTTT
TRBD2,few,TRBV5-1,TRBJ2-3,CASTGGASYTDTQYF,TGCGCCAGCACCGGGGGGGCATCCTACACAGATACGCAGTATTTT
TRBD1,few,TRBV19,TRBJ2-7,CASSPRQGRYEQYF,TGTGCCAGTAGCCCCCGACAGGGGCGGTACGAGCAGTACTTC
NA,many,TRBV23-1,TRBJ2-3,CASSLNPTGNTQYF,TGCGCCAGCAGCCTCAATCCGACGGGGAATACGCAGTATTTT
TRBD1,once,TRBV10-2,TRBJ2-7,CASRGTATYEQYF,TGCGCCAGCAGAGGGACAGCTACGTACGAGCAGTACTTC
TRBD1,NA,TRBV19,TRBJ2-1,CASSVQGAGPPFF,TGTGCCAGTAGTGTACAGGGGGCAGGGCCTCCGTTCTTC
TRBD1,NA,TRBV4-1,TRBJ2-7,CASSQDSIPTGSYEQYF,TGCGCCAGCAGCCAAGACTCGATACCGACAGGGTCCTACGAGCAGTACTTC
TRBD1,few,TRBV18,TRBJ1-2,CASSPPGTALHGYTF,TGTGCCAGCTCACCACCTGGGACAGCCTTACATGGCTACACCTTC